This T cell receptor beta chain was found in a study of breast tumors, draining lymph nodes, adjacent tissues. J was trimmed by 1 base and V by 1 base; bases with no gene match: 6. CDR1 is LGHNA, CDR2 YSLEER, per germline. There are 17 residues in the CDR3. Axillary draining lymph nodes of breast cancer patients supplied the node samples. The study, taken as a whole, reports: Compared with lymph nodes, tumors were less diverse; compared with nontumor tissue, more. That most tumor T cells come from lymph nodes remained unproven. Tumor and nontumor repertoires were significantly more similar in luminal-like than in basal-like breast cancer. Data fit most tumor T cells coming from lymph node, expanding in tumor.

This clonotype was observed many times. The antigen is undetermined. TCRdb reanalysed the multiplex PCR reads using MiXCR and keeps one entry per CDR3 protein. The data contain about 130,000 distinct CDR3 sequences, about a fifth of them singletons. The sample comprised axillary lymph node tissue. The rearrangement links TRBV4-3 to TRBJ2-1; 8 bases align to TRBD1. The sequence derives from a female donor with breast cancer. Some clones in this sample may be carry-over from other donors' samples. CDR3 sequence: CASSQATDRASYNEQFF. CDR3 DNA sequence: TGCGCCAGCAGCCAAGCCACGGACAGGGCGTCCTACAATGAGCAGTTCTTC.